This TCR beta chain was identified in a study of cytomegalovirus exposure and HLA in healthy donors. About the study: Within an early data release were around 80 million unique TCRs drawn from HLA-typed donors.

Study results and caveats: Earlier analysis looked at TCR beta V segments, and most were productive about 87% or about 30% of the time.

PCR was performed using 60 Vbeta and 13 Jbeta primers. Clones were sequenced by immunoSEQ multiplex PCR, and TCRdb holds only the in-frame ones, with some missing. Among around 160,000 clones listed, around 79% were seen once. V trimming: 0 bases; J trimming: 0 bases; junction bases outside the gene matches: 5. Germline CDR1 is SGHRS and CDR2 is YFSETQ. The CDR3 has 16 amino acids. The table lists this clone with a count of one. Its antigen is unidentified. The clonotype comes from a woman aged 40 to 50 in good health and CMV-seropositive. The rearrangement uses TRBV5-1 and TRBJ2-5; 7 bases line up with TRBD2. Sequenced material: PBMCs. CDR3 amino acids: CASSLAGTMYQETQYF. As DNA, the CDR3 is TGCGCCAGCAGCTTGGCCGGGACTATGTACCAAGAGACCCAGTACTTC.